This T cell receptor beta chain originates from a study of control samples from healthy donors and cancer patients. This CDR3 comprises 14 residues. Germline-derived CDR1 and CDR2 are LNHDA and SQIVND (reference sequence). Trimming pared 3 bases from V and 10 bases from J, leaving 13 bases between. TCRdb's table, derived via immunoSEQ multiplex PCR, lists solely in-frame clones and lacks some. The repertoire holds some 220,000 clones, with just under 95% as singletons. The count of this clone is one. The V and J genes are TRBV19 and TRBJ1-6, with no clear D. The sample consisted of blood. The sequence derives from a man between 45 and 60 years old in good health. The CDR3 region has the DNA TGTGCCAGTAGTATCCGCCAGGAAAGATCACCCCTCCACTTT. It encodes CASSIRQERSPLHF.